This T cell receptor beta chain came from a study of Ad26.COV2.S vaccination and SARS-CoV-2 variants. Study-level results: Among vaccine recipients, spike-specific TCR breadth exceeded that of placebo recipients.

On this clone itself: Its specificity is unknown.

Treatment given: roughly 18 received Ad26.COV2.S at low or high dose, single or two shots; roughly five received placebo; per-sample allocation not given. Material that was analyzed had been drawn on day 63 after the first vaccine or placebo injection. This CDR3 spans 15 amino acids. Germline V CDR1 and CDR2: MNHEY, SVGEGT. Trimming took 6 bases from V and 0 from J, leaving 12 bases between them. Profiling relied on immunoSEQ multiplex PCR, and the TCRdb table lists in-frame clones only, not all of them. The sample lists 350,000 to 500,000 clones; roughly nine tenths were seen once. Specimen: peripheral blood, collected in a trial of Ad26.COV2.S vaccine versus placebo. The TCR was taken from a person between 18 and 59 years old who received the Ad26.COV2.S COVID-19 vaccine or a placebo. The chain couples TRBV6-2 or TRBV6-3 to TRBJ2-4, with D hard to call. This chain's CDR3 is CASSPALLAKNIQYF. The DNA for the CDR3 is TGTGCCAGCAGCCCCGCACTCCTAGCCAAAAACATTCAGTACTTC.